The next 6 T cell receptor beta chains were all read from a single sample in a study of T and B cells in COVID-19 patients (dated by TCRdb to the early 2020s). TRB repertoires were amplified from roughly 230-500 ng of genomic DNA extracted from blood. TCRdb shows the sequencer as Illumina MiSeq. Multiplex PCR with BIOMED2 TRB-A/B primer pools was used to amplify TRB rearrangements. In-frame beta chains were kept once TCRdb had trimmed the public reads at Q25 with fastp and called clones with MiXCR. CDR3 protein duplicates are merged, each entry listing the most common genes and DNA. A total of 20,000 to 30,000 distinct CDR3 sequences appear in this sample, about 31% of them only once. The top ten clonotypes cover 1.5% to 2% of the sample. The sample comprised blood. The origin of the receptors is a human donor who had recovered from COVID-19.

The chain is built from TRBV6-2 or TRBV6-3 and TRBJ1-2, with TRBD1 matching 8 bases. Trimming at V came to 0 bases and at J to 6 bases, leaving 9 bases not matched to a gene. The CDR3 runs 16 residues. From germline, CDR1 is MNHEY and CDR2 SVGEGT. CDR3 region: CASSYSTLQGVDGYTF. The CDR3 region has the DNA TGTGCCAGCAGTTACTCGACGTTACAGGGGGTGGATGGCTACACCTTC.

This clonotype appeared a few times. The chain employs TRBV7-2 and TRBJ2-7; D is possibly TRBD1 or TRBD2 (6 bases each). The CDR3 has 15 amino acids. The germline gives CDR1 SGHTA, CDR2 FQGNSA. Trimming pared 0 bases from V and 6 bases from J, leaving 15 bases between. The CDR3 nucleotides read TGTGCCAGCAGCTTAGCGCCCCTCAAGGGGGGCGAGCAGTACTTC. It translates to CASSLAPLKGGEQYF.

This chain links TRBV30 with TRBJ1-2, with a weak D call TRBD1 (6 bases). The CDR3 is made up of 14 amino acids. CDR1 and CDR2 from the germline V gene are GTSNPN and SVGIG (reference sequence). V shed 2 bases and J shed 1 base, with 11 bases lying between them. CDR3 in DNA: TGTGCCTGGAGTACGGGACACTATAACTATGGCTACACCTTC. Amino acid sequence: CAWSTGHYNYGYTF. Variable domain in full (rest from reference TRBV30 and TRBJ1-2): SQTIHQWPATLVQPVGSPLSLECTVEGTSNPNLYWYRQAAGRGLQLLFYSVGIGQISSEVPQNLSASRPQDRQFILSSKKLLLSDSGFYLCAWSTGHYNYGYTFGSGTRLTVV.

This clonotype was found a few times. V and J are TRBV19 and TRBJ1-1, with D uncertain. Germline V gene sequence: CDR1 LNHDA, CDR2 SQIVND (reference sequence). The CDR3 has 12 residues. V was clipped by 6 bases and J by 5 bases, with 10 bases between them. CDR3 sequence: CASSFYRTEAFF. The CDR3 coding sequence is TGTGCCAGTAGCTTCTATCGGACTGAAGCTTTCTTT.

The chain links TRBV4-1 to TRBJ2-7; TRBD1 aligns across 10 bases. The CDR3 spans 14 residues. The trim removed 4 bases at V and 5 bases at J, leaving 5 bases unmatched. Germline V gives CDR1 MGHRA, CDR2 YSYEKL. The CDR3 sequence: CASSRRTGGDEQYF. CDR3 sequence (DNA): TGCGCCAGCAGCCGGAGGACAGGGGGGGACGAGCAGTACTTC.

Notes on this clonotype: At one end the junction does not follow the germline gene, possibly because of a read error. The rearrangement links TRBV15 to TRBJ1-1; D remains ambiguous. Germline V gene sequence: CDR1 LNHNV, CDR2 YYDKDF (reference sequence). CDR3 length equals 15 residues. The CDR3 DNA reads as TGTGCCAACAGCAGAGATTACTGGGGGAACACTGAAGCTTTCTTT. Its protein is CANSRDYWGNTEAFF.